This T cell receptor (beta chain) was recorded in a study of blood T cell repertoires in COVID-19. This clone was observed a single time. The table came from immunoSEQ multiplex PCR; TCRdb's copy has only in-frame clones and leaves some out. The sample holds 300,000 to 450,000 clones; around 91% are singletons and the top ten take roughly 1%. The germline V and J ends were trimmed by 3 bases and 5 bases, with 17 bases remaining between them. The CDR3 totals 15 residues. Germline V gives CDR1 KGHSH, CDR2 LQKENI. The sequenced sample was PBMCs or T cells enriched from blood (not recorded which). The V gene is TRBV18, the J gene TRBJ2-7; the D is unclear. The receptor's source is a man younger than 35 who had recovered from COVID-19. CDR3 nucleotide sequence: TGTGCCAGCTCACCTTCCAGCCCCGGGTTTCACGAGCAGTACTTC. It yields the protein CASSPSSPGFHEQYF.